Below, one T cell receptor (beta chain) is given with its context. The antigen is undetermined. The length of the CDR3 is 13 residues. The germline V and J ends were trimmed by 3 bases and 6 bases, with 15 bases remaining between them. Germline V CDR1 and CDR2: GTSNPN, SVGIG (reference sequence). This entry is derived from a study of cytomegalovirus exposure and HLA in healthy donors. Points from the study as a whole: According to reports, the classifier identified cytomegalovirus status with high specificity and sensitivity.

This table comes from immunoSEQ multiplex PCR, and its TCRdb copy is limited to in-frame clones, with some not included. The sample yields around 190,000 clones, 85% seen once. The sequence derives from a man in his late teens or twenties in good health and CMV-seropositive. Source material: PBMCs. The chain carries TRBV30 and TRBJ2-7; TRBD1 might be the D (5 bases). CDR3 residues: CAWRSGHLLEQYF. The CDR3 DNA follows: TGTGCCTGGAGATCTGGACACTTGCTCGAGCAGTACTTC.